These 10 T cell receptor beta chains came from one sample sequenced in a study of T cells in localized non-small cell lung cancer. Using immunoSEQ multiplex PCR, the repertoire was profiled, and TCRdb retains in-frame clones only, with some absent. The top ten clones hold about 22% of a sample with 1,400 to 1,500 clones, 27% of them seen once. The sequences come from normal lung tissue next to the tumor, collected before any cancer treatment. These receptor sequences come from a man aged 35-69 years with stage II squamous cell lung carcinoma.

The V call is TRBV18, the J call TRBJ2-5; 8 bases match TRBD1. The CDR3 contains 13 residues. Trimming cost V 3 bases and J 5 bases; bases outside gene matches: 2. CDR1 and CDR2 (germline): KGHSH, LQKENI. CDR3: CASSPRQGETQYF. The CDR3 region has the DNA TGTGCCAGCTCACCGAGACAGGGGGAGACCCAGTACTTC.

V gene TRBV30 combines with J gene TRBJ1-6; no definite D call. Looked up from germline, CDR1 is GTSNPN and CDR2 is SVGIG (reference sequence). The length of the CDR3 is 15 residues. Between the trimmed V and J ends, which lost 4 bases and 7 bases, there was a span of 17 bases. The CDR3 sequence: CAWNGVRVVNSPLHF. Here the CDR3 DNA reads TGTGCCTGGAACGGGGTGAGGGTCGTGAATTCACCCCTCCACTTT.

CDR3 bases: TGTGCCTGGAGCCGTCGTGCTGGCTACACCTTC. It yields the protein CAWSRRAGYTF. V is TRBV30 and J is TRBJ1-2, with no clear D. Looked up from germline, CDR1 is GTSNPN and CDR2 is SVGIG (reference sequence). The V end was cut by 3 bases, the J end by 7 bases, with 9 bases between. This CDR3 contains 11 residues.

This clone was observed a few times. This sequence joins TRBV7-7 and TRBJ2-2, with D unresolved. Germline loops: CDR1 SSHAT, CDR2 FNYEAQ (reference sequence). Trimming removed 3 bases from V and 0 bases from J, with 5 bases in between. The CDR3 is 14 amino acids. The CDR3 coding sequence is TGTGCCAGCAGCTTGTCGTCGAACACCGGGGAGCTGTTTTTT. Protein: CASSLSSNTGELFF.

The CDR3 DNA reads as TGTGCCAGCAGCTCGGGACAGGGGAACTACAATGAGCAGTTCTTC. It is translated as CASSSGQGNYNEQFF. This chain connects TRBV11-3 to TRBJ2-1; TRBD1 agrees at 10 bases. V lost 4 bases, J lost 3 bases, and 3 bases stayed unmatched. The germline V gene encodes CDR1 SGHNT and CDR2 YENEEA. The CDR3 has 15 residues.

The rearrangement joins TRBV6-8 to TRBJ1-6; 7 bases align to TRBD1. This CDR3 is built from 14 residues. Germline V gene data show CDR1 as MNHGY and CDR2 as SAAAGT. Unmatched junction bases numbered 7, after V lost 7 bases and J lost 7 bases. CDR3 sequence: CASTDRWANSPLHF. The CDR3 nucleotides read TGTGCCAGCACGGACAGGTGGGCCAATTCACCCCTCCACTTT.

This clone is judged medium-sized (0.01 to 0.1%). This chain links TRBV6-8 with TRBJ2-3, with D perhaps matching TRBD2 (6 bases). Per germline, CDR1 MNHGY and CDR2 SAAAGT. There are 18 residues in the CDR3. V gave up 8 bases and J gave up 2 bases, with 26 bases separating them. The CDR3 region is CASRLPLSGEKTTDTQYF. CDR3 DNA sequence: TGTGCCAGCCGACTTCCGCTCTCGGGGGAAAAAACCACAGATACGCAGTATTTT.

About this clone itself: At one of its ends the junction is not consistent with the germline gene, which may arise from a read error. The chain uses TRBV15 and TRBJ2-1; the match to TRBD2 covers 8 bases. The CDR3 spans 15 residues. The V gene's germline CDR1 is LNHNV and CDR2 YYDKDF (reference sequence). Written as DNA, the CDR3 is TGTGCCGCCAGTCCTCTGGCGGGAGGCTCTAATGAGCAGTTCTTC. It translates to CAASPLAGGSNEQFF.

This clone has a handful of counts. The DNA for the CDR3 is TGTGCCAGTAGTAGGGTGGACACCGGGGAGCTGTTTTTT. It is translated as CASSRVDTGELFF. The genes are TRBV19 and TRBJ2-2, with D uncertain. The CDR3 totals 13 residues. Trimming removed 4 bases at V and 3 bases at J, with 6 bases between. Per germline, CDR1 LNHDA and CDR2 SQIVND (reference sequence).

The chain employs TRBV14 and TRBJ2-7; D is unresolved. The CDR3 contains 12 residues. The V gene's germline CDR1 is SGHDN and CDR2 FVKESK. Trimming cost V 4 bases and J 1 base, with 5 bases left between them. The chain's CDR3 is CASSRRSYEQYF. CDR3 DNA sequence: TGTGCCAGCAGCCGCCGGTCCTACGAGCAGTACTTC.